The text below deals with one T cell receptor (beta chain). Ten or more counts support this clone. The antigen it binds to is not known. Qualities for individual bases were not recorded, and no much larger clone is one base off. The library was prepared using PCR. Instrument used: Illumina HiSeq 4000. High-throughput sequencing was used to profile the TCR beta-chain CDR3 region of every patient. The paper's processing steps were these. Drawing on CDR3 differences between clinicopathological groups, the researchers built a classifier meant to tell apart patients with distant-metastatic papillary thyroid cancer. To measure repertoire diversity the researchers used the Shannon index, while the Morisita-Horn index served to gauge how similar the tumor and blood repertoires were. In TCRdb, the public reads were trimmed at Q25 with fastp and aligned with MiXCR, with productive beta chains retained. V and J calls and clone size were set by TCRdb, not the authors. The sample records tens of thousands of clones, around 25% of which are singletons. In total, the top ten clones hold roughly 12% of the sample.

None of the patients had been given any treatment before thyroid surgery. The study retrospectively analysed patient clinical samples collected from about 2012 to 2019 using T-cell receptor beta sequencing. The data stem from a study of metastatic and nonmetastatic thyroid tumors (dated by TCRdb to about 2020). General notes on the study: Repertoires from peripheral blood and from tumor or nodule tissue samples of malignant and benign thyroid patients were compared.

CDR1 and CDR2 (MNHEY, SVGEGT) derive from the germline V gene. Including cysteine and phenylalanine, the CDR3 has 17 amino acids. Only the CDR3 portion is preserved as DNA: 51 bases, with reading frame beginning at the first base. Clipping removes 3 bases from V and 3 bases from J, with 7 as the unmatched junction base count. The full study reports these points: TCR beta diversity was reported as significantly higher in malignant tumors than in benign nodules, in both blood and tumor samples.

The rearrangement joined TRBV6-2 or TRBV6-3 to TRBJ2-1, and 11 bases in between align with TRBD2. This TCR derives from a male donor with papillary thyroid cancer or a benign thyroid nodule (not recorded which). Some clones in this sample may be carry-over from other donors' samples. What was sequenced was tumor tissue. The CDR3 here reads CASSYQLAGVIYNEQFF. The DNA sequence reads TGTGCCAGCAGTTATCAACTAGCGGGAGTAATCTACAATGAGCAGTTCTTC.